This T cell receptor beta chain was sequenced in a study of radiotherapy plus CTLA-4 blockade in lung cancer (dated by TCRdb to the late 2010s). Turning to the overall study: Among enrolled patients, approximately 18% had an objective response and 31% reached disease control. Study-level results and caveats: After treatment with radiotherapy and ipilimumab, TCR clones that originated in tumors expanded in peripheral blood. Early dynamic changes in blood T cell clones, together with increased serum interferon-beta after radiation, were reported as the strongest predictors of response.

About this clone: Its antigen is not yet known. No clone much larger than this one lies a single base away; base qualities are absent. The sample carries other DNA sequences with the same CDR3.

The library came from the immunoSEQ multiplex PCR assay. Sourced from immuneACCESS, this table was stored by TCRdb with only in-frame sequences that have V and J called. A share of the clones is absent; for the studies checked, an unresolved V gene accounts for under half, and the remainder has no known explanation. Recorded for this sample are some 34,000 clones; around 70% of them occurred a single time. Jointly, the top ten make up approximately 11% of the sample. Focal radiation therapy combined with CTLA-4 blockade (ipilimumab) was tested in patients with chemo-refractory metastatic non-small-cell lung cancer. V is clipped by 4 bases and J by 7 bases, and the sequence between their germline boundaries is 5 bases long. In the germline V gene (reference sequence), CDR1 corresponds to SEHNR and CDR2 to FQNEAQ. The CDR3 starts with the cysteine, ends with the phenylalanine, and has 11 residues. Of all the DNA, just the CDR3 is kept, 33 bases in frame from base 1.

The sequence joins TRBV7-9 to TRBJ1-3, with the D gene call left open. The TCR comes from a human donor with non-small cell lung cancer who had stable disease on radiotherapy plus ipilimumab. Sequences were derived from peripheral blood, sampled from a patient treated with radiotherapy plus ipilimumab. The encoded CDR3 is CASSSQNTIYF. The DNA reads TGTGCCAGCAGCTCGCAGAACACCATATATTTT. Here the CDR3 is joined to the reference TRBV7-9 and TRBJ1-3 genes, and the full variable domain is: DTGVSQNPRHKITKRGQNVTFRCDPISEHNRLYWYRQTLGQGPEFLTYFQNEAQLEKSRLLSDRFSAERPKGSFSTLEIQRTEQGDSAMYLCASSSQNTIYFGEGSWLTVV.